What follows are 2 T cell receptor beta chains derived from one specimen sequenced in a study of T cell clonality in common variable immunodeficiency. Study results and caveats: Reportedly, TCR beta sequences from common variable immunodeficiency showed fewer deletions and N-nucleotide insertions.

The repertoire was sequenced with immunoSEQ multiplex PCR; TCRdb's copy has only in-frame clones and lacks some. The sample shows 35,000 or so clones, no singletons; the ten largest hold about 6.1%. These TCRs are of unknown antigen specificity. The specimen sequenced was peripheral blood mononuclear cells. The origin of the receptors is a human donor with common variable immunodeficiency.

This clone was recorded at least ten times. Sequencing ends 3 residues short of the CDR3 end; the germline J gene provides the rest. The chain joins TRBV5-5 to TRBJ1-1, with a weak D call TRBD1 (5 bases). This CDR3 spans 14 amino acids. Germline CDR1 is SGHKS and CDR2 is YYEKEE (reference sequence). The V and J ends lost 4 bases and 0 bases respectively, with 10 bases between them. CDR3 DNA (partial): TGTGCCAGCAGCCGACAGCTCATGAACACTGAA. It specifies CASSRQLMNTE. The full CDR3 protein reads CASSRQLMNTEAFF.

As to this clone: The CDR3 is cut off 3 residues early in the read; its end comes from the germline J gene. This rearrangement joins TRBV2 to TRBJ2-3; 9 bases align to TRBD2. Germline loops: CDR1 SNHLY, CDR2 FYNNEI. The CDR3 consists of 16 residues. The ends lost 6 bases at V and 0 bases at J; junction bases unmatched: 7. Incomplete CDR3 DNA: TGTGCCAGCAGGCTAAGGCTAGCGGGGAGCACAGATACG. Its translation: CASRLRLAGSTDT. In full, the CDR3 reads CASRLRLAGSTDTQYF.